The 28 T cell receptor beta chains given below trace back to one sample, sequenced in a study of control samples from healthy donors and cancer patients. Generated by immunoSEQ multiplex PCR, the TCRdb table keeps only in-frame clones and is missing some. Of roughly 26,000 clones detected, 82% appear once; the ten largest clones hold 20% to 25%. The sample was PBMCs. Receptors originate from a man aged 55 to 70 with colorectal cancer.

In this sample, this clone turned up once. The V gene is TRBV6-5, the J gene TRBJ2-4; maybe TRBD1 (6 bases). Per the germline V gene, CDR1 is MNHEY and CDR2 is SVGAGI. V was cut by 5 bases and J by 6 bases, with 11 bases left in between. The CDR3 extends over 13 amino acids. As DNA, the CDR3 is TGTGCCAGCAGTCCAACAGGGTCAAACATTCAGTACTTC. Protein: CASSPTGSNIQYF.

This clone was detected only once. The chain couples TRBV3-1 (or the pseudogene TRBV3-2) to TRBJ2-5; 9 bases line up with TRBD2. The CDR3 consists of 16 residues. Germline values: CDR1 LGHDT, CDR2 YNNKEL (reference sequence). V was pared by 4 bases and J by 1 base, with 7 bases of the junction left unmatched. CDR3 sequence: CASSRPGLAFQETQYF. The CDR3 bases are TGTGCCAGCAGCCGGCCGGGACTAGCTTTCCAAGAGACCCAGTACTTC.

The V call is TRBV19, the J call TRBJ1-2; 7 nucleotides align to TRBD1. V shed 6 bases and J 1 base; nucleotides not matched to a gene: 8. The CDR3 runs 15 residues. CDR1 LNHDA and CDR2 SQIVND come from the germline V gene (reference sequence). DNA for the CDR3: TGTGCCAGTAGCCCCTCGACAGGGATTAACTATGGCTACACCTTC. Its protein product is CASSPSTGINYGYTF. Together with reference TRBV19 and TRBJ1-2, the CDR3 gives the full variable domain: DGGITQSPKYLFRKEGQNVTLSCEQNLNHDAMYWYRQDPGQGLRLIYYSQIVNDFQKGDIAEGYSVSREKKESFPLTVTSAQKNPTAFYLCASSPSTGINYGYTFGSGTRLTVV.

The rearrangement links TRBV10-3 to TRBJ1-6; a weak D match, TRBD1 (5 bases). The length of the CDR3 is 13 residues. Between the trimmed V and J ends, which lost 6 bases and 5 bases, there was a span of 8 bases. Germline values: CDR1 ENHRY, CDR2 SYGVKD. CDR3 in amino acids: CAIRGQDNSPLHF. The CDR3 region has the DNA TGTGCCATCAGAGGACAAGATAATTCACCCCTCCACTTT.

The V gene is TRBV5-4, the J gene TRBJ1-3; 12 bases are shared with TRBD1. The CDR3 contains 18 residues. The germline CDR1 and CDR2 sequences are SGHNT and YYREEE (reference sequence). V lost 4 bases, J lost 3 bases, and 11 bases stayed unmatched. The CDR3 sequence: CASSPGQGATTLGNTIYF. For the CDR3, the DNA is TGTGCCAGCAGCCCGGGACAGGGGGCAACCACTCTTGGAAACACCATATATTTT.

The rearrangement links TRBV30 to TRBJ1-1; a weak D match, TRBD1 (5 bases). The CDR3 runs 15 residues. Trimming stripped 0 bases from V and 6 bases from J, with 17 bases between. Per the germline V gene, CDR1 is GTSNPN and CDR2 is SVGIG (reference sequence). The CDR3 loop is CAWSVVGQGGSEAFF. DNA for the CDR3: TGTGCCTGGAGTGTGGTGGGGCAGGGAGGCTCTGAAGCTTTCTTT.

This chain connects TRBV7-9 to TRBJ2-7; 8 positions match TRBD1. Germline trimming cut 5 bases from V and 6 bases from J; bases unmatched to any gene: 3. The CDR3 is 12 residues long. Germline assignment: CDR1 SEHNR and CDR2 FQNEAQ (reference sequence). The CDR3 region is CASSVDRVEQYV. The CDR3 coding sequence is TGTGCCAGCAGCGTGGACAGGGTCGAGCAGTACGTC.

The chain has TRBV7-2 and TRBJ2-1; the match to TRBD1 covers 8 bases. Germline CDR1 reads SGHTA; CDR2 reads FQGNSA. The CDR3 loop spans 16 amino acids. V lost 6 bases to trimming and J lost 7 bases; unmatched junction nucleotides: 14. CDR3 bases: TGTGCCAGCAGACCCGCAGGGGGCGAAATGGTGAATGAGCAGTTCTTC. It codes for CASRPAGGEMVNEQFF.

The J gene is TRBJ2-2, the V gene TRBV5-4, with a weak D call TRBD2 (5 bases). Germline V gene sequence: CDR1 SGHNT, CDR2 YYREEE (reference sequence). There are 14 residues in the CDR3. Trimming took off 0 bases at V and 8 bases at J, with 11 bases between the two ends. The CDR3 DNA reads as TGTGCCAGCAGCTTGGCCCGGGGTCTGGGGGAGCTGTTTTTT. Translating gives CASSLARGLGELFF.

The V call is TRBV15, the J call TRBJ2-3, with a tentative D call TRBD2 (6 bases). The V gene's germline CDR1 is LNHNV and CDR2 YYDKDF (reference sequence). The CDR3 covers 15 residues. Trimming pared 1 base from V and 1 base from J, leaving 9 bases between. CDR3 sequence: CATSRAGVGTDTQYF. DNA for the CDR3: TGTGCCACCAGCAGAGCGGGGGTTGGCACAGATACGCAGTATTTT.

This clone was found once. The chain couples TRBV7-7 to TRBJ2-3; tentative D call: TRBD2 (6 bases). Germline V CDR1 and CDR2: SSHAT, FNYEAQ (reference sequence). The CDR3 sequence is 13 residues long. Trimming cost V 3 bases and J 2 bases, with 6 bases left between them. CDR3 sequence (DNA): TGTGCCAGCAGCTTGGACTACACAGATACGCAGTATTTT. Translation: CASSLDYTDTQYF.

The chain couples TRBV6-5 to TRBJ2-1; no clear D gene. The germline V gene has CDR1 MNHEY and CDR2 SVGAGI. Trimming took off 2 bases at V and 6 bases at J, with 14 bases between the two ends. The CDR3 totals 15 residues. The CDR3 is CASSYAGKLGNEQFF. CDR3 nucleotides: TGTGCCAGCAGTTACGCAGGAAAATTGGGCAATGAGCAGTTCTTC.

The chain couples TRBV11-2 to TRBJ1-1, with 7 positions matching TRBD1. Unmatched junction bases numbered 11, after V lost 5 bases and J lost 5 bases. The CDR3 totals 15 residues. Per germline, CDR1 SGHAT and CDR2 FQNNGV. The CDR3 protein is CASSLRQGLGTEAFF. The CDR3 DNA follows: TGTGCCAGCAGCCTCAGACAGGGCTTGGGGACTGAAGCTTTCTTT.

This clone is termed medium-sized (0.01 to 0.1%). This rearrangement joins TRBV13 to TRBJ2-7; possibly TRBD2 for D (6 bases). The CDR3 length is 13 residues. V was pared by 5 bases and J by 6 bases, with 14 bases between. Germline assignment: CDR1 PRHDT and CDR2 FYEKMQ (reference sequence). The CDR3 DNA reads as TGTGCCAGCAGCACACGGGGGAGAGGCGAGCAGTACTTC. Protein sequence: CASSTRGRGEQYF.

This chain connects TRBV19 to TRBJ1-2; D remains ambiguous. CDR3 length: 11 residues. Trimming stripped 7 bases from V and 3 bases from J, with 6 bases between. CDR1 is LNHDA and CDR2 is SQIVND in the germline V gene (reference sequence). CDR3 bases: TGTGCCAGTATTGGGTACTATGGCTACACCTTC. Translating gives CASIGYYGYTF.

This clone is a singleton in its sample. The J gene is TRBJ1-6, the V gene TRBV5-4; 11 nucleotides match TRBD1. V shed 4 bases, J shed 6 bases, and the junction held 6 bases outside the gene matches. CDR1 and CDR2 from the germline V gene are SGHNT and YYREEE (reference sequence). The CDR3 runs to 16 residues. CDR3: CASSPGQGAGNSPLHF. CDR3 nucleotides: TGTGCCAGCAGCCCAGGACAGGGGGCGGGTAATTCACCCCTCCACTTT.

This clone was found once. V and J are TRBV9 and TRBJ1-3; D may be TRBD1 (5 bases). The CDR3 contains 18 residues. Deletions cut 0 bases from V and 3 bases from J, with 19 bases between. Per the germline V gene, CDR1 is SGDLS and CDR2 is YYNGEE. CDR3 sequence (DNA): TGTGCCAGCAGCGTAGTTCCGGAGATAGGGGATTTTGGAAACACCATATATTTT. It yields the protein CASSVVPEIGDFGNTIYF.

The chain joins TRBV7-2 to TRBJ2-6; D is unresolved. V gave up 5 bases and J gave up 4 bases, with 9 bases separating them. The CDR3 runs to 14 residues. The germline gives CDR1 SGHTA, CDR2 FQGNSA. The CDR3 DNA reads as TGTGCCAGCAGCGCTCAAAGCGGGGCCAACGTCCTGACTTTC. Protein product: CASSAQSGANVLTF.

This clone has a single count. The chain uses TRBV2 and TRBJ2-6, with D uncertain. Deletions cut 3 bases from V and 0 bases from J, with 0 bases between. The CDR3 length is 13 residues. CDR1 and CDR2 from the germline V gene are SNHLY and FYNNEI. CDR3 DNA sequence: TGTGCCAGCAGTGACTCTGGGGCCAACGTCCTGACTTTC. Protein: CASSDSGANVLTF.

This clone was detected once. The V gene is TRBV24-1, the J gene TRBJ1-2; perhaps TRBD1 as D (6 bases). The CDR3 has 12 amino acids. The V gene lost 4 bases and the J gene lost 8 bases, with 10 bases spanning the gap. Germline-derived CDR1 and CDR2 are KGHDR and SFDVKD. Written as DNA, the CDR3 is TGTGCCACCAGTGAAACAGGGAAAGGCTACACCTTC. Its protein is CATSETGKGYTF.

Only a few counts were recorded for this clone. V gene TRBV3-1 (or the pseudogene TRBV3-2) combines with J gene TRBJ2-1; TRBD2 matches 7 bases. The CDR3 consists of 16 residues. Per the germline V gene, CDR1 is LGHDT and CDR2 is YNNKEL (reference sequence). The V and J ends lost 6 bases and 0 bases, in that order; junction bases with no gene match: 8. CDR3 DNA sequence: TGTGCCAGCAGTCCCCTGGGGGGGAGCTCCTACAATGAGCAGTTCTTC. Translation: CASSPLGGSSYNEQFF.

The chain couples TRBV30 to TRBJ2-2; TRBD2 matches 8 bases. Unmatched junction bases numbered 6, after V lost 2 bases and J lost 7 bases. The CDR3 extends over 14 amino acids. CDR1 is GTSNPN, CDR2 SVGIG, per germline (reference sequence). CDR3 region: CAWSLAGGSGELFF. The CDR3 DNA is TGTGCCTGGAGTTTGGCGGGGGGAAGCGGGGAGCTGTTTTTT.

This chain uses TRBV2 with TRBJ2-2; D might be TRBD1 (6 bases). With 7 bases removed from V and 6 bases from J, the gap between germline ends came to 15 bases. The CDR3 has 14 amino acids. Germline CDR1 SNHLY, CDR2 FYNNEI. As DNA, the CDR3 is TGTGCCAGCACCGGGAAGGGGGTGCCCGGGGAGCTGTTTTTT. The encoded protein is CASTGKGVPGELFF. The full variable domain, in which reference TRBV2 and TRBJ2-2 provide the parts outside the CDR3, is EPEVTQTPSHQVTQMGQEVILRCVPISNHLYFYWYRQILGQKVEFLVSFYNNEISEKSEIFDDQFSVERPDGSNFTLKIRSTKLEDSAMYFCASTGKGVPGELFFGEGSRLTVL.

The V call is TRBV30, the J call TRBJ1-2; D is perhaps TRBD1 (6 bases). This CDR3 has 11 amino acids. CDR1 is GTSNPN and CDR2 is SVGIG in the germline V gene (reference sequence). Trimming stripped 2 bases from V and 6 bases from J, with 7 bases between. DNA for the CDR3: TGTGCCTGGAGTACAGGGAATGGCTACACCTTC. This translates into CAWSTGNGYTF.

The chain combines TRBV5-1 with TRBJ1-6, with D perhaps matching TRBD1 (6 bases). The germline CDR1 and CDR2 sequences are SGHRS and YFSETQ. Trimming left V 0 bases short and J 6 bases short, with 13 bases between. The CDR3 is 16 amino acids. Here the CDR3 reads CASSLAGSRGNSPLHF. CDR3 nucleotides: TGCGCCAGCAGCTTGGCTGGATCCAGGGGTAATTCACCCCTCCACTTT.

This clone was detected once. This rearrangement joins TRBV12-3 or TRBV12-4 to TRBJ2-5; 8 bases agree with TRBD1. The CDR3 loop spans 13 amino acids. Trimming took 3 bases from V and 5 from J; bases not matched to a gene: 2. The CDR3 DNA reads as TGTGCCAGCAGTTTCGGGGACAGGGAGACCCAGTACTTC. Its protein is CASSFGDRETQYF.

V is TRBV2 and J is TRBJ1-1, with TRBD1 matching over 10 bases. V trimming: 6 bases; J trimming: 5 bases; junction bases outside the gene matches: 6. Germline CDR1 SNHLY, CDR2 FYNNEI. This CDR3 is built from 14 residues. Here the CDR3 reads CASSERTGGTEAFF. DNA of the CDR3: TGTGCCAGCAGCGAAAGGACAGGGGGGACTGAAGCTTTCTTT.

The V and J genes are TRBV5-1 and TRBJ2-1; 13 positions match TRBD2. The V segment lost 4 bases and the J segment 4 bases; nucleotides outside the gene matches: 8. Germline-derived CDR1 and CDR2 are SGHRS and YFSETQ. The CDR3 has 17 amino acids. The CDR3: CASSETSGGNSYNEQFF. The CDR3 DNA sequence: TGCGCCAGCAGCGAGACTAGCGGGGGGAATTCATACAATGAGCAGTTCTTC.